This TCR beta chain was obtained from a study of beta chain features in type 1 diabetes (dated by TCRdb to the late 2010s). A note on the overall study: Mean age, gender distribution, total cell number and subset yield did not differ between patients and healthy donors. The study compared TCRB repertoires of sorted circulating CD4+ T cell subsets between recently diagnosed type 1 diabetes patients and matched healthy donors. A total of roughly 100 million sorted cells were examined across all samples, and the number of cells per subset was strongly correlated with RNA yield. Regulatory and stem cell-like memory subsets were obtained from only 8 patients and roughly eight healthy donors, while naive and central memory subsets were obtained from all 30 or so donors.

CDR1 and CDR2, looked up from the germline V gene (reference sequence), are SGHAT and FQDESV. V lost 0 bases and J lost 2 bases, and the count of bases not matched to a germline gene is 5. The CDR3 goes from the cysteine to the phenylalanine over 16 residues. Of all the DNA, just the CDR3 is kept, 48 bases in frame from base 1. Comment on this clone: There is no known antigen for this receptor. No quality values exist for individual bases; no much larger clone is one base distant.

The entire amount of isolated RNA was reverse transcribed using the High Capacity cDNA Reverse Transcription Kit, so the sequenced TCRB transcripts were expressed ones. Deep immunoSEQ sequencing was performed on naive, central memory and regulatory T cell samples, with an average of about 4 million total reads per sample. After sorted cells were lysed in RLT buffer, RNA was extracted with DNase-treated RNeasy Micro or Mini kits, with the choice depending on cell number. To prevent cross-contamination, every cell subset was processed on its own, while patient and healthy donor samples were processed together. TCRB sequences were amplified from cDNA with the immunoSEQ multiplex PCR, producing 87-bp fragments spanning the CDR3 region. The amplicons were sequenced using the Illumina HiSeq platform. Concerning the study's data processing: PCR bias was corrected computationally using synthetic template baselines, and reads within Hamming distance 2 were collapsed, with unmergeable singletons discarded. Reads were aligned against IMGT to assign V, D and J genes, CDR3 length and insertions or deletions at six rearrangement sites. Clonotype counts were normalized to sorted cell number within each subset before computing true diversity and Gini coefficients with the tcR R package. Repertoire sharing was quantified using the overlap coefficient calculated on TCRB nucleotide sequences. Out-of-frame TCRB sequences from naive cells were analyzed to stand in for the pre-selection repertoire. In TCRdb, the immuneACCESS table is reduced to in-frame sequences with V and J assigned. These tables do not hold every clone; where another copy was compared, an unresolved V gene accounts for under half, and the others remain unexplained. The V and J calls and clone size were taken over from that table, and D and trimming were inferred from the DNA. In all, the sample holds just over 600,000 clones, and about 14% of those were seen once. The ten most abundant clones make up around 0.1% of the sample.

From each donor, a single peripheral blood sample of about 100 mL on average was drawn into heparinised tubes. Naive, central memory, regulatory and stem cell-like memory CD4+ T cells were sorted on a BD FACSAria II using a panel including CD45RO, CCR7, CD25, CD127, CD95 and CD27. All sorted populations exceeded 95% purity. PBMCs were isolated right away by Lymphoprep density gradient centrifugation and were stained directly, without culture. To minimize batch effects, samples were stained and sorted in pairs, one healthy donor with one patient per experiment. Overall study results and their limits: PCR might favor shorter templates, but patient and control samples were amplified and corrected together, so any skew would affect both groups equally. Because cDNA rather than genomic DNA was sequenced, highly expressing activated cells could have been over-represented, although no difference in activation and CD3 levels was found between groups. In all four CD4+ subsets, TCRB CDR3 length was moderately but significantly shorter in type 1 diabetes patients. Fewer insertions and more nucleotide deletions at VDJ recombination sites were observed in patients with type 1 diabetes, implying thymic rearrangement abnormalities. Because small numbers of individuals were included in the HLA sub-analyses, any influence of HLA type on TCRB rearrangement was left unresolved. Naive, central memory and regulatory TCRB repertoires appeared more similar among patients than among healthy donors.

The chain uses TRBV11-1 and TRBJ2-3; TRBD1 agrees with 7 junctional bases. The sample taken for sequencing was naive CD4+ T cells from blood. The meaning of the sample's cell subset or site label: true naive CD4+ T cells. This TCR was sampled from a man between 18 and 29 years old in good health. The DNA sequence is given as TGTGCCAGCAGCTTAGCCTGGACAGGTTACACAGATACGCAGTATTTT. This is translated as CASSLAWTGYTDTQYF.